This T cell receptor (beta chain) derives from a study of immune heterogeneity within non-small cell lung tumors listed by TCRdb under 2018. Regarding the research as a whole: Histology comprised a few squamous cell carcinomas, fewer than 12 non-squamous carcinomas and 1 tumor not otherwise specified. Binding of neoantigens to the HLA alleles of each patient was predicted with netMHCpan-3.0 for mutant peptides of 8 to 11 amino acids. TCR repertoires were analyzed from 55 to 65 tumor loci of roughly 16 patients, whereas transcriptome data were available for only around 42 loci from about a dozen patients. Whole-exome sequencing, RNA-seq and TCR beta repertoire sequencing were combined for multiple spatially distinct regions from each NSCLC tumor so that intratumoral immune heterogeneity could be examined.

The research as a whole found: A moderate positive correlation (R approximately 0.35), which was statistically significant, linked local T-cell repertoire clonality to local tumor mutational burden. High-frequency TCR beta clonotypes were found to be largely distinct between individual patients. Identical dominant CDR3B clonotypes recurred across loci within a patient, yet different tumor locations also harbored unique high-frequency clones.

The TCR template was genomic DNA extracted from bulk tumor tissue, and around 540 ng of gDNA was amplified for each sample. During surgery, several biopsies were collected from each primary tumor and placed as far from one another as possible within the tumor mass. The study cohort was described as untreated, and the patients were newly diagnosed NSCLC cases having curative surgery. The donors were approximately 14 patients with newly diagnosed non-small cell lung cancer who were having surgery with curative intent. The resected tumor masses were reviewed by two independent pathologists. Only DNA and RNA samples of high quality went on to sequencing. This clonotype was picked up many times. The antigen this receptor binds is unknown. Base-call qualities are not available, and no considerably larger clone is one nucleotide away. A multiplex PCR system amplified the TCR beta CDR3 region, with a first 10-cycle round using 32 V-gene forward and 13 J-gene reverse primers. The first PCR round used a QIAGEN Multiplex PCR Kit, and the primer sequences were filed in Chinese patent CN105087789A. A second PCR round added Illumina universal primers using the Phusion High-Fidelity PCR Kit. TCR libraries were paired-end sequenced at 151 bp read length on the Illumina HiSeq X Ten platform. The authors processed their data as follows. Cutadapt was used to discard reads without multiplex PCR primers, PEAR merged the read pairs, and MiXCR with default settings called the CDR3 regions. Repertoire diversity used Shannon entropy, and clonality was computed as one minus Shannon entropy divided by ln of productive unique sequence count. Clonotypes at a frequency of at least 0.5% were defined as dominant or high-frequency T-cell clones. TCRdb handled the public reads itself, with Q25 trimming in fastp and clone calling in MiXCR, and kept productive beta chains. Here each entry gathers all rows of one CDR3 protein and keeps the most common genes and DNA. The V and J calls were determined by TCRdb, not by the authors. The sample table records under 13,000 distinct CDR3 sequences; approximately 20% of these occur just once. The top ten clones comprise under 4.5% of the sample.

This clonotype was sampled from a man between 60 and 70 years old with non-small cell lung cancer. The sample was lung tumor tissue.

In nucleotides, the sequence is TGTGCCAGCAGCTTTCCGAGACGACAGCCTAGCACAGATACGCAGTATTTT. Its translation reads: CASSFPRRQPSTDTQYF. This chain is built from TRBV7-8 and TRBJ2-3; TRBD1 is a possible D gene, resting on 5 matching bases. The CDR3 holds 17 amino acids from the cysteine to the phenylalanine. Only the CDR3 DNA stays, 51 bases, in frame from base 1. The germline V gene yields SGHVS for CDR1 and FQNEAQ for CDR2. Trimming at the junction amounts to 3 bases on V and 0 bases on J, and the germline ends lie 16 bases apart.